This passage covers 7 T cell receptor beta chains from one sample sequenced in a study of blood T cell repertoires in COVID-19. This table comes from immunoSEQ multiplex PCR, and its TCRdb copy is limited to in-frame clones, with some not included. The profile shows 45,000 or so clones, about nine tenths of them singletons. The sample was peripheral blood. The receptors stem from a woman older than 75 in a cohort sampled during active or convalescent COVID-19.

DNA of the CDR3: TGCGCCAGCAGCCAAGATCGAGGACGGGGCTATGGCTACACCTTC. This sequence encodes CASSQDRGRGYGYTF. This chain links TRBV4-1 with TRBJ1-2; D is unclear. Trimming removed 0 bases at V and 4 bases at J, with 12 bases between. The CDR3 runs 15 residues. Germline assignment: CDR1 MGHRA and CDR2 YSYEKL.

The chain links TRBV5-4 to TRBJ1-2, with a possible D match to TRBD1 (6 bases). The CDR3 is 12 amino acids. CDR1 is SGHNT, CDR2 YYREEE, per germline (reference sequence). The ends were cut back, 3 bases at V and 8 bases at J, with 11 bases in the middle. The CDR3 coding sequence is TGTGCCAGCAGCTGGCAGGGGTCGGGCTACACCTTC. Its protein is CASSWQGSGYTF.

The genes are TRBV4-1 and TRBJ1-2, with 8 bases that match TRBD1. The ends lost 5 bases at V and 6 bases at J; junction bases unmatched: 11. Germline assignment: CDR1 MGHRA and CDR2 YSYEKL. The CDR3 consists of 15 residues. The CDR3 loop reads CASSARQGADHGYTF. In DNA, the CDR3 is TGCGCCAGCAGCGCTCGCCAGGGGGCGGATCATGGCTACACCTTC.

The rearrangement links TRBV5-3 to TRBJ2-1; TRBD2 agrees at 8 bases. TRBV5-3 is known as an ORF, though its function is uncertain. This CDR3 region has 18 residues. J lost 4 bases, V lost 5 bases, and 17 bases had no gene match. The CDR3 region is CARSFPRQAIAGYNEQFF. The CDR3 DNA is TGTGCCAGAAGTTTCCCCCGACAAGCAATAGCGGGGTACAATGAGCAGTTCTTC.

Here the CDR3 DNA reads TGTGCCAGCAGCTCCGGGACTAGCGGGAGAGGTCGCGGCTCCTACAATGAGCAGTTCTTC. Protein: CASSSGTSGRGRGSYNEQFF. The V call is TRBV11-3, the J call TRBJ2-1; 14 bases agree with TRBD2. The germline V gene has CDR1 SGHNT and CDR2 YENEEA. V dropped 4 bases and J dropped 0; count of bases not matched to a gene: 11. The CDR3 is made up of 20 amino acids.

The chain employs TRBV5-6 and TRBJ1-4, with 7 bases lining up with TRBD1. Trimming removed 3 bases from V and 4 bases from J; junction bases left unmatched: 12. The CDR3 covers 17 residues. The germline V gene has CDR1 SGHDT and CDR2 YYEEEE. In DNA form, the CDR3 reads TGTGCCAGCAGCTGGGGACCGATACCAGGGGGTAATGAAAAACTGTTTTTT. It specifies CASSWGPIPGGNEKLFF.

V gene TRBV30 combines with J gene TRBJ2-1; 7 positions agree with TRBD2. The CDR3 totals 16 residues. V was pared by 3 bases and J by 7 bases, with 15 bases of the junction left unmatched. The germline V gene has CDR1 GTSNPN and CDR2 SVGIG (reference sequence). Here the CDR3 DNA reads TGTGCCTGGAGGATAGTCCGGGGGGTTTTGAGGAATGAGCAGTTCTTC. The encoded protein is CAWRIVRGVLRNEQFF.